This entry is about one TCR beta chain. Here immunoSEQ multiplex PCR was the method, and the copy in TCRdb shows in-frame clones only, minus some. The sample records roughly 170,000 clones, around 87% being singletons. The data were taken from a study of T cell responses to AZD1222 COVID-19 vaccine. The source of this sequence is an adult in good health. Sample: peripheral blood, taken on day 0 of AZD1222 vaccination.

CDR3 DNA sequence: TGTGCCAGCAGTCCCGCCGGGATGCGTATTAATGAGCAGTTCTTC. Translating gives CASSPAGMRINEQFF. V is TRBV2 and J is TRBJ2-1; D is perhaps TRBD2 (5 bases). Per the germline V gene, CDR1 is SNHLY and CDR2 is FYNNEI. V lost 5 bases, J lost 7 bases, and 18 bases lay in between. This CDR3 is 15 amino acids long. Drawing the rest from reference TRBV2 and TRBJ2-1, the complete variable domain is EPEVTQTPSHQVTQMGQEVILRCVPISNHLYFYWYRQILGQKVEFLVSFYNNEISEKSEIFDDQFSVERPDGSNFTLKIRSTKLEDSAMYFCASSPAGMRINEQFFGPGTRLTVL.